This entry describes one T cell receptor (beta chain). Its antigen is unknown. The data derive from a study of identical twins. The CDR3 is made up of 14 amino acids. The trim removed 10 bases at V and 2 bases at J, leaving 6 bases unmatched. Germline V lookup: CDR1 KGHDR, CDR2 SFDVKD. Points from the study as a whole: A lower insertion count was a feature of abundant cord blood beta clonotypes, with no such feature in memory repertoires.

TCRdb processed the 5' RACE reads anew with MiXCR; each CDR3 protein has one entry. The table shows 600,000 to 700,000 distinct CDR3 sequences, with 21% occurring only once. The same specimen was also included in a second study, on T cells expressing NK-cell markers. In that study: Restricting sorting to alpha-beta TCR T cells was achieved in several experiments by an anti-gamma-delta TCR antibody. Dominance of the CD3+CD56-NKG2C+ fraction by these clonotypes also held in four donors. No clear determination of HCMV specificity was made for expanded NKG2C+ T cell clones.

The chain uses TRBV24-1 and TRBJ2-3; the match to TRBD2 covers 9 bases. This clonotype was obtained from a woman aged 18-35 years in good health. Sample: PBMCs. The CDR3 nucleotides are TGTGCCACTAGTAGCGGGAGAACCACAGATACGCAGTATTTT. As protein: CATSSGRTTDTQYF.